This entry features one T cell receptor (beta chain) sequence. Its antigen is still unknown. Nothing much larger sits one base from this clone, and base qualities are not available. Receptor libraries were prepared by the immunoSEQ multiplex PCR assay. For the multiplex PCR, a mixture combining 60 forward primers for TCR Vbeta segments and 13 reverse primers for TCR Jbeta segments was used. The CDR3 region of rearranged TCR beta genes was amplified from genomic DNA with a multiplex PCR assay. On the Illumina HiSeq System, the amplified TCR beta libraries were sequenced as 87-base-pair reads. Concerning the study's data processing: A later analysis tallied 75 million to 85 million unique TCR beta chains across the 666 repertoires, and approximately 12 million of those chains were shared by two or more donors. Raw reads were error-corrected and collapsed into unique sequences with a nearest-neighbor algorithm that merged closely related sequences to remove PCR and sequencing errors. V, D and J gene segments were assigned by aligning CDR3 sequences to IMGT reference sequences. For a sequence to be retained, a match of at least six nucleotides to both a V gene segment and a J gene segment was required. A rearrangement was called productive if the CDR3 had no stop codons and remained in frame with V and J, and every other rearrangement was called non-productive. Following IMGT convention, CDR3 was defined as the stretch from the second conserved V-encoded cysteine up to the conserved J-encoded phenylalanine. Sequences without an unambiguous match to a single V gene segment were excluded from the earlier analysis of 500 to 700 of the donors. In an earlier analysis of around 590 of the donors, a V segment was called functional when productive rearrangements were above 56.7%, and segregating when the standard deviation between donors exceeded 5%. To diagnose cytomegalovirus status from the catalog of TCR beta chain sequences, a statistical classification framework was built. V and J gene assignment, in a later analysis, came from comparing TCR nucleotide sequences with IMGT/GENE-DB human TR gene sequences. The TCRdist pipeline was used in a later analysis to assign CDR3 sequences and most-parsimonious VDJ recombination scenarios. In a later analysis, each TCR beta chain was defined by its CDR3 amino acid sequence together with its V-gene family, and reads lacking a unique V-gene family were excluded. As a way to deal with suspected cross-contamination and a sequencing artifact, a later analysis dropped roughly 600 nucleotide sequences that were highly shared and had low generation probability. In a later analysis, a clonal expansion index was calculated for each public chain from normalized within-repertoire ranks of inferred template counts. Generation probabilities in a later analysis came from a VDJ recombination model fitted to out-of-frame rearrangements, and those results were checked against IGoR. Hypergeometric tests were used in a later analysis to score TCR-TCR, TCR-HLA and TCR-CMV co-occurrence, with a repertoire-size bias correction applied to the TCR pairs. False discovery rates were estimated in a later analysis by permuting HLA or CMV assignments 20 times. In a later analysis, co-occurring TCRs were grouped with DBSCAN, and TCRdist sequence similarity was added when clustering was performed within HLA-allele-positive subsets. Co-occurrence clustering excluded repertoires with fewer than 30,000 or more than 120,000 public chains, plus five with anomalous nucleotide sharing. Here the immuneACCESS table is served through TCRdb, limited to in-frame sequences with V and J called. Missing clones are a known gap in these copies; in checked studies unresolved V genes cover under half, and the rest lacks a known reason. The V and J calls and clone size are taken from that table; D and trimming were inferred from the DNA. This sample has 35,000 to 45,000 clones in its table, and approximately 52% of those were observed once. About an eighth of the sample is taken by the ten largest.

The junction shows trimming of 5 bases on V and 2 bases on J, plus 16 bases between the germline ends. The germline V gene (reference sequence) supplies CDR1 MNHEY and CDR2 SMNVEV. The CDR3 goes from the cysteine to the phenylalanine over 15 residues. Of the read, only the CDR3 DNA is kept; its 45 bases are in frame from base 1. The cohort comprised 670 or so healthy bone marrow donors. Cohort members were all nominally healthy when sampled, although unrecorded immune exposures were likely present. Of the 650 to 750 cohort members, approximately 280 had positive CMV serostatus and about 330 had negative CMV serostatus, and CMV serostatus was not recorded for the donor. A peripheral blood sample was collected from each donor, and TCR beta sequencing was performed on peripheral blood mononuclear cells. The Qiagen DNeasy Blood Extraction Kit was used to extract genomic DNA from the blood cell samples.

This sample was included in a study of cytomegalovirus exposure and HLA in healthy donors (dated by TCRdb to about 2017). About the study as a whole: According to an earlier analysis of 450 to 650 of the donors, about 179 million T cells yielded 100 million or so unique TCR beta sequences and about 300 Gb of sequence data. An early release covering over 500 HLA-typed donors comprised roughly 300 gigabases of sequencing data and approximately 85 million unique TCR sequences. Of the roughly 400 genotyped donors, approximately 83% fell in the genetic ancestry cluster associated with self-reported Caucasian donors. The study aimed to test whether signatures of past pathogen exposure could be identified by cataloging public T cell receptors. The T cell repertoires of 666 subjects were profiled by immunosequencing and related to cytomegalovirus serostatus. Along with the roughly 670-subject first cohort, a separate validation cohort of around 110 different subjects was used. To predict cytomegalovirus infection status, the study combined high-throughput TCR immunosequencing, statistical association of individual TCRs with disease status, and machine learning. A later analysis re-analyzed previously published TCR beta repertoires from approximately 700 donors and added high-resolution HLA genotyping to study TCR occurrence patterns. Rather than drawing on any new phenotypic data, the later analysis identified candidate immune exposures from TCR beta sequences and the way those sequences occurred across donors. An earlier analysis of approximately 500 of the donors applied high-throughput TCR beta sequencing to assess whether each TCR beta V gene segment acted as functional or pseudogenic. Donor age, sex, ethnicity and CMV serostatus were compiled together with the repertoire data. A later genetic analysis used genome-wide SNP genotypes for 398 of the 666 donors, treating that subset as a discovery cohort. All discovery cohort repertoires had been generated on a single sequencing platform. Both class I and class II loci were covered by HLA typing, at four-digit resolution. Typing coverage varied by locus: about 629-630 donors for A, B, C, DRB1 and DQB1; approximately 500 for DQA1; more than 600 for DPA1; 400 to 480 for DPB1. Several DR-DQ haplotypes were treated as single units for association and clustering because of strong linkage in the cohort. Among some 400 genotyped donors of the cohort, an average of approximately 240,000 unique TCR beta nucleotide sequences was sequenced per donor, of which roughly 17% were non-productive. Here is what the overall study found, with its caveats: Strong co-occurrence of HLA alleles, especially DR and DQ, made assigning TCR associations to individual alleles difficult. The study gave a list of around 170 TCR beta chains associated with cytomegalovirus. A further reported finding was that TCR beta sequences accurately predicted the HLA-A and HLA-B alleles for most subjects in the first cohort. About 17 rarely observed V segments, including chromosome 9 orphons, were excluded from the earlier analysis of several hundred of the donors because counts were too low. A later analysis associated about 17,000 TCR beta sequences with specific HLA alleles at a false discovery rate of 0.05. According to a later genetic analysis, donors in an Asian-associated ancestry cluster had fewer N-insertions in productive TCRs than the approximately 630-donor mean. A later analysis found that most CMV-associated TCR beta chains appeared HLA-restricted, with HLA associations seemingly driven largely by CMV exposure. A cluster of highly shared sequence variants was judged likely to represent a technical artifact of the sequencing pipeline. In an earlier analysis of some 640 of the donors, most TCR beta V segments were observed in productive rearrangements about 87% or about 30% of the time, broadly matching IMGT annotations. Correlated functional status among segregating V segments might reflect linkage disequilibrium, but an unknown experimental factor could not be ruled out. The classifier was reported to diagnose cytomegalovirus status with high specificity and sensitivity in both the original and validation cohorts. According to a later analysis, parvovirus B19, influenza, CMV and Epstein-Barr virus appeared linked to several top co-occurrence clusters. In this cohort, only TCR beta chains were sequenced, and detectable features were limited by the absence of alpha or paired-chain data. Most TCR sequences were seen in very few donors, while some public TCRs were found in many individuals. In a later genetic analysis, a missense DCLRE1C variant was associated with V-gene and J-gene trimming of TCR beta chains, and the association was replicated in an independent cohort. Some IMGT-functional V segments, including TRBV6-2 and TRBV6-3, could not be distinguished by the 87-base-pair reads and were therefore excluded. In a later analysis, TCR association rates were found to vary across HLA loci, with the most associated TCRs seen for DRB1 alleles and the fewest for HLA-C alleles. Presence/absence analyses assumed roughly uniform sequencing depth across donors, an assumption that may not hold. The authors suggested that the approach could potentially be extended to other disease states and immunological phenotypes. For the cohort, immune exposure information was limited to CMV serostatus. In a later analysis, HLA-associated TCR beta chains were found to be more clonally expanded and to have lower generation probabilities than equally common non-associated chains. In vitro tests confirmed that three of the cytomegalovirus-associated TCR beta chains recognize cytomegalovirus antigens. Because some donors lacked HLA typing at each locus, the association tests relied only on the typed subset.

The V gene is TRBV27 and the J gene is TRBJ2-7; perhaps TRBD2 is the D gene, with 5 bases matching. What was sequenced was PBMCs. This clonotype was obtained from a human donor in good health. The base sequence is TGTGCCAGCAGTGAAGAGGGTGCTAGGACCTACGAGCAGTACTTC. Protein translation: CASSEEGARTYEQYF.